A single TCR beta chain is shown here with its context. The Seattle patients, enrolled during active infection, were followed longitudinally. V lost 10 bases, J lost 5 bases, and 13 bases stayed unmatched. The CDR3 covers 14 residues. CDR1 is SNHLY, CDR2 FYNNEI, per germline. The data stem from a study of blood T cell repertoires in COVID-19. In the study overall: COVID-19 samples collected from the United States, Italy and Spain covered acute and convalescent phases. PBMCs, B-cell-depleted T cells, or T cells provided the cDNA or gDNA that made up the material.

Method: immunoSEQ multiplex PCR; TCRdb's copy keeps in-frame clones and lacks some. The sample gives about 170,000 clones, 85% of which show up once; about 8.1% is in the top ten. The sequence was obtained from a woman older than 75 with COVID-19, enrolled during active disease. The sample comprised peripheral blood. This chain connects TRBV2 to TRBJ2-5, with 7 bases identical to TRBD1. Here the CDR3 reads CAIPLGTARETQYF. The CDR3, as DNA: TGTGCCATCCCGTTAGGGACAGCAAGGGAGACCCAGTACTTC.